This T cell receptor beta chain was observed in a study of cytomegalovirus exposure and HLA in healthy donors. Study-wide results and limits: The study found most TCR sequences rare, yet found some public TCRs in many donors. Subsequent analysis of the roughly 120 validation repertoires found a tendency for first-cohort TCR clusters to co-occur. The authors enumerated some 170 TCR beta chains as linked to cytomegalovirus.

Profiling relied on immunoSEQ multiplex PCR, and the TCRdb table lists in-frame clones only, not all of them. Among 300,000 to 450,000 clones listed, 80% to 90% were seen once. The donors were in the approximately 130-subject validation cohort, distinct from the 666-subject first cohort. Comments on this clone: Its antigen is as yet unknown.

CDR1 is SGHTA and CDR2 is FQGNSA in the germline V gene. The CDR3 consists of 14 residues. Unmatched junction bases numbered 4, after V lost 6 bases and J lost 6 bases. This TCR came from a young woman in good health and CMV-seronegative. Sequenced material: PBMCs. The chain employs TRBV7-2 and TRBJ1-4, with TRBD1 identical over 10 bases. As DNA, the CDR3 is TGTGCCAGCAGACAGGGGACAGGGGATGAAAAACTGTTTTTT. Its protein product is CASRQGTGDEKLFF.